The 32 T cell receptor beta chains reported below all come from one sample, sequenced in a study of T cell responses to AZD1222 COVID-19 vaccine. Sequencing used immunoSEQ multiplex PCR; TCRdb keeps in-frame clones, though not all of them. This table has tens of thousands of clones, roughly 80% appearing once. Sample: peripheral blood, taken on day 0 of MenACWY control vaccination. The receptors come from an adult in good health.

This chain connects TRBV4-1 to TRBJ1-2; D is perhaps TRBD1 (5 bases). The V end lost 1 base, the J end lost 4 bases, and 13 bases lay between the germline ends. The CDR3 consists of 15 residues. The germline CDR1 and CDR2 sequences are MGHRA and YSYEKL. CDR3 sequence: CASSQGSGRSYGYTF. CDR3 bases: TGCGCCAGCAGCCAAGGTTCGGGACGGAGCTATGGCTACACCTTC.

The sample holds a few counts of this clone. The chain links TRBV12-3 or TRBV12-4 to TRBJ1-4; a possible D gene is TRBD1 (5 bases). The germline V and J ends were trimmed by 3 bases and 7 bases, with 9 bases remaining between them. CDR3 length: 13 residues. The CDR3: CASSFVGTEKLFF. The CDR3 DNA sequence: TGTGCCAGCAGTTTCGTAGGGACTGAAAAACTGTTTTTT.

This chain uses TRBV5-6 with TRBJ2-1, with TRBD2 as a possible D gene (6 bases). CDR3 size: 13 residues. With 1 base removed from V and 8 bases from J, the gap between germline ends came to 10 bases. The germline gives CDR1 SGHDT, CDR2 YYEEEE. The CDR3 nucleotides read TGTGCCAGCAGCTTGCGCGGGGTCGATGAGCAGTTCTTC. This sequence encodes CASSLRGVDEQFF.

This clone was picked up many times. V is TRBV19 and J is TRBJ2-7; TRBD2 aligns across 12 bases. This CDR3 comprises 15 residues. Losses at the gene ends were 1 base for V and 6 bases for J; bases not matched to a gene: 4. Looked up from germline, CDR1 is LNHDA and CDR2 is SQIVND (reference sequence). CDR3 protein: CASSIGLAGASEQYF. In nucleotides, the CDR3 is TGTGCCAGTAGTATAGGACTAGCGGGGGCGTCCGAGCAGTACTTC. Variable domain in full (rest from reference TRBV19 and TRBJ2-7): DGGITQSPKYLFRKEGQNVTLSCEQNLNHDAMYWYRQDPGQGLRLIYYSQIVNDFQKGDIAEGYSVSREKKESFPLTVTSAQKNPTAFYLCASSIGLAGASEQYFGPGTRLTVT.

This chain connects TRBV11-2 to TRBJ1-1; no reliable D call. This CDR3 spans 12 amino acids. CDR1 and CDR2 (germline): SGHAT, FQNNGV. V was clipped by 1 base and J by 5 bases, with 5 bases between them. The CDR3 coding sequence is TGTGCCAGCAGCTTAGTCGGTACTGAAGCTTTCTTT. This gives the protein CASSLVGTEAFF.

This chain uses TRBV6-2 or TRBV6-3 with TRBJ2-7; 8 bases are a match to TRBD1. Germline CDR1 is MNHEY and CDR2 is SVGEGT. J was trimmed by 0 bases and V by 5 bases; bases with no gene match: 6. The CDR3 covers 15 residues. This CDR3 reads CASSTRQGNSYEQYF. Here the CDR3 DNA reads TGTGCCAGCAGTACCAGACAGGGGAACTCCTACGAGCAGTACTTC.

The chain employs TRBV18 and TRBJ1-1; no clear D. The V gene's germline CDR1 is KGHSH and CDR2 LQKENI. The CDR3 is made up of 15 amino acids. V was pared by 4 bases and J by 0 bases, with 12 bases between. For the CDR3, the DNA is TGTGCCAGCTCACGGTCGGACGGATTGAACACTGAAGCTTTCTTT. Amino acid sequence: CASSRSDGLNTEAFF. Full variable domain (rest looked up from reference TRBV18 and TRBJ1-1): NAGVMQNPRHLVRRRGQEARLRCSPMKGHSHVYWYRQLPEEGLKFMVYLQKENIIDESGMPKERFSAEFPKEGPSILRIQQVVRGDSAAYFCASSRSDGLNTEAFFGQGTRLTVV.

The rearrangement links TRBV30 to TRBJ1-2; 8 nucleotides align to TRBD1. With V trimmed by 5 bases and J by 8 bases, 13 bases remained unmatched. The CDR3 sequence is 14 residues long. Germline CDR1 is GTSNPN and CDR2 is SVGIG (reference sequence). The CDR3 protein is CAWFPPGTGGGYTF. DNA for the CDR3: TGTGCCTGGTTTCCCCCCGGGACAGGAGGGGGCTACACCTTC. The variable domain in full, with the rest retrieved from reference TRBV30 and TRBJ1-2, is SQTIHQWPATLVQPVGSPLSLECTVEGTSNPNLYWYRQAAGRGLQLLFYSVGIGQISSEVPQNLSASRPQDRQFILSSKKLLLSDSGFYLCAWFPPGTGGGYTFGSGTRLTVV.

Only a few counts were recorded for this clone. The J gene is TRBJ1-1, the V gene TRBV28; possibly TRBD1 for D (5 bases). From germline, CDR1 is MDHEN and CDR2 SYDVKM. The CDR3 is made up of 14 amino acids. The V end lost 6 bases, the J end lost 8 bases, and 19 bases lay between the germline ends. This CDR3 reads CASRSVARATEAFF. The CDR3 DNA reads TGTGCCAGCAGGTCGGTGGCCAGGGCGACGGAAGCTTTCTTT.

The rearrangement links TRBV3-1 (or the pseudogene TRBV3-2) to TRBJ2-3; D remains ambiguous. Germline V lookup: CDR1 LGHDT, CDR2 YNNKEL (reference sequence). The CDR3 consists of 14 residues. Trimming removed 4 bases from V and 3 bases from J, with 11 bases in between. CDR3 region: CASSPTGWTDTQYF. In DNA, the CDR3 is TGTGCCAGCAGCCCAACCGGGTGGACAGATACGCAGTATTTT.

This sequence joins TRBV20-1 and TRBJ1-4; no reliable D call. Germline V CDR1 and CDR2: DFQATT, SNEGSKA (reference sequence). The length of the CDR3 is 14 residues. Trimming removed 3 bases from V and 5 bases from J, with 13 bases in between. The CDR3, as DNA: TGCAGTGCTAGTCCCGCCCAGCTGAATGAAAAACTGTTTTTT. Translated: CSASPAQLNEKLFF.

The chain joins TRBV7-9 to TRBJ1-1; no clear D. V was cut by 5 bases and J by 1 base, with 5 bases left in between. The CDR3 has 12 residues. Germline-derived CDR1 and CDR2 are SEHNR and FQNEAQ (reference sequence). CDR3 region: CASSNTNTEAFF. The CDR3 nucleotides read TGTGCCAGCAGCAATACGAACACTGAAGCTTTCTTT. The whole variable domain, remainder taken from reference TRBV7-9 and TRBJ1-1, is DTGVSQNPRHKITKRGQNVTFRCDPISEHNRLYWYRQTLGQGPEFLTYFQNEAQLEKSRLLSDRFSAERPKGSFSTLEIQRTEQGDSAMYLCASSNTNTEAFFGQGTRLTVV.

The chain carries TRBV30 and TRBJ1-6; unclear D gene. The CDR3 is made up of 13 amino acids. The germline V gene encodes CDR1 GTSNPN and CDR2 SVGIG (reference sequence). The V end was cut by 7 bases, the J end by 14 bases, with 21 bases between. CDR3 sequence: CASRGGSGEALHF. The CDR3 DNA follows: TGTGCCTCCCGGGGAGGGTCCGGAGAAGCCCTCCACTTT.

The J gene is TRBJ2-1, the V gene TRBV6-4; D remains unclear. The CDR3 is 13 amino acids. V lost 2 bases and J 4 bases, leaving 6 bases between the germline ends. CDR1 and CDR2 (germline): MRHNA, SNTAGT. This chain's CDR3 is CASSDNGYNEQFF. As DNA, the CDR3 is TGTGCCAGCAGTGACAACGGGTACAATGAGCAGTTCTTC.

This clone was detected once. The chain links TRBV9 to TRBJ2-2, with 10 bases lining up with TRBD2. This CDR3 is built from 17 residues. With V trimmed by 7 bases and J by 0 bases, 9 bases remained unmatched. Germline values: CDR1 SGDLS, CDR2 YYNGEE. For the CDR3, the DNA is TGTGCCAGCTCCTTGGTAGCGGGGGGCGCGAACACCGGGGAGCTGTTTTTT. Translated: CASSLVAGGANTGELFF. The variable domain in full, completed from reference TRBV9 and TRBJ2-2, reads DSGVTQTPKHLITATGQRVTLRCSPRSGDLSVYWYQQSLDQGLQFLIQYYNGEERAKGNILERFSAQQFPDLHSELNLSSLELGDSALYFCASSLVAGGANTGELFFGEGSRLTVL.

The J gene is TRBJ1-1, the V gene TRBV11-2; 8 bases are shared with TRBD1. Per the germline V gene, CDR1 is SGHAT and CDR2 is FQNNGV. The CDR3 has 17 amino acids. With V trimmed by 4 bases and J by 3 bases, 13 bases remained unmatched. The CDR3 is CASSSYRGGSMHTEAFF. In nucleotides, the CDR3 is TGTGCCAGCAGCTCCTACAGGGGGGGGTCCATGCACACTGAAGCTTTCTTT. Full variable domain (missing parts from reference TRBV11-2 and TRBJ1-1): EAGVAQSPRYKIIEKRQSVAFWCNPISGHATLYWYQQILGQGPKLLIQFQNNGVVDDSQLPKDRFSAERLKGVDSTLKIQPAKLEDSAVYLCASSSYRGGSMHTEAFFGQGTRLTVV.

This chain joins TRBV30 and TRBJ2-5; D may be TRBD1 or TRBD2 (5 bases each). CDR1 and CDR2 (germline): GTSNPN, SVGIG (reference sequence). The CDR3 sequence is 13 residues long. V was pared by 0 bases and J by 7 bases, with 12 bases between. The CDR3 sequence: CAWSVGRGGTQYF. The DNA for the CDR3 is TGTGCCTGGAGTGTGGGGCGCGGAGGGACCCAGTACTTC. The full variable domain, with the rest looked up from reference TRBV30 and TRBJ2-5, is SQTIHQWPATLVQPVGSPLSLECTVEGTSNPNLYWYRQAAGRGLQLLFYSVGIGQISSEVPQNLSASRPQDRQFILSSKKLLLSDSGFYLCAWSVGRGGTQYFGPGTRLLVL.

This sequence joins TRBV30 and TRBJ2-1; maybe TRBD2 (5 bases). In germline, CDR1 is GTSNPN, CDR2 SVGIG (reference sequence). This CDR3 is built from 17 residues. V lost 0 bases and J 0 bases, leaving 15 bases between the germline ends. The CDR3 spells CAWSVIRTSSSYNEQFF. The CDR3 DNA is TGTGCCTGGAGTGTAATTCGGACTTCAAGCTCCTACAATGAGCAGTTCTTC.

The CDR3 spells CASSLDRANQPQHF. CDR3 DNA sequence: TGTGCCAGCAGCTTAGACAGGGCCAATCAGCCCCAGCATTTT. V gene TRBV11-2 combines with J gene TRBJ1-5; weak D call: TRBD1 (5 bases). V was shortened by 0 bases and J by 3 bases, with 6 bases between the two germline ends. CDR3 length equals 14 residues. The germline V gene has CDR1 SGHAT and CDR2 FQNNGV.

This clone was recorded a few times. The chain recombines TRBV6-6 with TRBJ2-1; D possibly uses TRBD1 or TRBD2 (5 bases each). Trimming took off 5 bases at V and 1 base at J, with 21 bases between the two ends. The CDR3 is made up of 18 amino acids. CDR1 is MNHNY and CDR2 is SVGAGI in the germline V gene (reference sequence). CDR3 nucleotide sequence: TGTGCCAGCAGTCCCCGCGCGTTCCGGGACCCATCCTACAATGAGCAGTTCTTC. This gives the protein CASSPRAFRDPSYNEQFF.

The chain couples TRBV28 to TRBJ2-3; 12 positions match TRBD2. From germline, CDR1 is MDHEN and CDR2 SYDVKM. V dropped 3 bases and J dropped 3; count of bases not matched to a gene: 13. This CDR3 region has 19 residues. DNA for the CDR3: TGTGCCAGCAGTTTCGCGGCTAGCGGGAGGGTAATGGCTACAGATACGCAGTATTTT. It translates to CASSFAASGRVMATDTQYF.

The CDR3: CASSPWGDRFLSYNEQFF. CDR3 nucleotide sequence: TGTGCCAGCAGTCCCTGGGGTGACCGTTTCCTTTCCTACAATGAGCAGTTCTTC. The V and J genes are TRBV2 and TRBJ2-1; no definite D call. Trimming cost V 5 bases and J 1 base, with 21 bases left between them. Germline CDR1 is SNHLY and CDR2 is FYNNEI. There are 18 residues in the CDR3.

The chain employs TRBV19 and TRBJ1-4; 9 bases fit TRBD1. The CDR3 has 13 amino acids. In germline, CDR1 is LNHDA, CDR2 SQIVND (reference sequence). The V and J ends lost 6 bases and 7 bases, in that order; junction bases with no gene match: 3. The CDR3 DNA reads TGTGCCAGTAGCCGGGACAGGGTTGAAAAACTGTTTTTT. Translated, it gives CASSRDRVEKLFF. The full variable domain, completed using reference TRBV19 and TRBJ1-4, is DGGITQSPKYLFRKEGQNVTLSCEQNLNHDAMYWYRQDPGQGLRLIYYSQIVNDFQKGDIAEGYSVSREKKESFPLTVTSAQKNPTAFYLCASSRDRVEKLFFGSGTQLSVL.

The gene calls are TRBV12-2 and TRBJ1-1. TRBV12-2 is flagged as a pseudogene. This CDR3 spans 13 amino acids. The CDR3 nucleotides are TGTGCAAGTCGCTCCGATGGAAACACTGAAGCTTTCTTT. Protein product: CASRSDGNTEAFF.

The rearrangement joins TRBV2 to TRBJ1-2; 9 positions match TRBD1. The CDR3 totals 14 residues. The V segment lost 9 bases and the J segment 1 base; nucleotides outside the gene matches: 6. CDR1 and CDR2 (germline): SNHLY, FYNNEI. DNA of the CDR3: TGTGCCAGTCCGACAGGGGGATATAACTATGGCTACACCTTC. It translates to CASPTGGYNYGYTF.

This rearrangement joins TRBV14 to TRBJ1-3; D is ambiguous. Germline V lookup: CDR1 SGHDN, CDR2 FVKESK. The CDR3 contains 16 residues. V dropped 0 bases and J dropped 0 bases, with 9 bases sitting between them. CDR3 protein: CASSQDPASSGNTIYF. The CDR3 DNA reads TGTGCCAGCAGCCAAGACCCGGCGAGCTCTGGAAACACCATATATTTT. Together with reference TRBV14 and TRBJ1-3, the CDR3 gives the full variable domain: EAGVTQFPSHSVIEKGQTVTLRCDPISGHDNLYWYRRVMGKEIKFLLHFVKESKQDESGMPNNRFLAERTGGTYSTLKVQPAELEDSGVYFCASSQDPASSGNTIYFGEGSWLTVV.

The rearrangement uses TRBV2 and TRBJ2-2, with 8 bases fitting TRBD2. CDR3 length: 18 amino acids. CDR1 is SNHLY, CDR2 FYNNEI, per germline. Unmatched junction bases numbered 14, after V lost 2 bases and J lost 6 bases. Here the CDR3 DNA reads TGTGCCAGCAGTGAACTGAGGCTGGGTAGCGGGGTCCCCGGGGAGCTGTTTTTT. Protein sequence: CASSELRLGSGVPGELFF. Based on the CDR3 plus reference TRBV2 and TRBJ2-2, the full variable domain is EPEVTQTPSHQVTQMGQEVILRCVPISNHLYFYWYRQILGQKVEFLVSFYNNEISEKSEIFDDQFSVERPDGSNFTLKIRSTKLEDSAMYFCASSELRLGSGVPGELFFGEGSRLTVL.

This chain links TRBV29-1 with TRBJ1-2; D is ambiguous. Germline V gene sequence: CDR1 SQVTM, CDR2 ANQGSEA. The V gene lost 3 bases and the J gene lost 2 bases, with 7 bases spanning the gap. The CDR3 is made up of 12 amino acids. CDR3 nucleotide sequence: TGCAGCGTTGACCAACTCAACTATGGCTACACCTTC. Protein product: CSVDQLNYGYTF.

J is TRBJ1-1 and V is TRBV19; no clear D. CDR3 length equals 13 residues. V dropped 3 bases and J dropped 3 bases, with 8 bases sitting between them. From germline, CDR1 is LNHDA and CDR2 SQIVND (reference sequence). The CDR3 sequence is CASSIDGDTEAFF. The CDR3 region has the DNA TGTGCCAGTAGTATCGACGGGGACACTGAAGCTTTCTTT.

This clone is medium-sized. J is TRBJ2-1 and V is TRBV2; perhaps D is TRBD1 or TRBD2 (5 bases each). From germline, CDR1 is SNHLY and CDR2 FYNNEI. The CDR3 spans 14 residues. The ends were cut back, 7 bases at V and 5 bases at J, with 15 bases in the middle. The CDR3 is CASTRGDFDNEQFF. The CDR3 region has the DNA TGTGCCAGCACGAGGGGAGACTTTGACAATGAGCAGTTCTTC.

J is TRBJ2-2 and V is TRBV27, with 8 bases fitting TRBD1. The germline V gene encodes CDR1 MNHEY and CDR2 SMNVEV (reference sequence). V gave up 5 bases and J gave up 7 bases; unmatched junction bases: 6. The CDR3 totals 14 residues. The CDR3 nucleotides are TGTGCCAGCAGTGCCCGGACAGGGCGCGGGGAGCTGTTTTTT. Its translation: CASSARTGRGELFF.

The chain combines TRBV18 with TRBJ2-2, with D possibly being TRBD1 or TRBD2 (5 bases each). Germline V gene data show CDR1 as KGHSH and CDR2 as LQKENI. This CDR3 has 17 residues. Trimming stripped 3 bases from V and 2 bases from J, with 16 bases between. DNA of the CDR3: TGTGCCAGCTCACCTAGGACTGAGGGGTTTAACACCGGGGAGCTGTTTTTT. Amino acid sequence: CASSPRTEGFNTGELFF.